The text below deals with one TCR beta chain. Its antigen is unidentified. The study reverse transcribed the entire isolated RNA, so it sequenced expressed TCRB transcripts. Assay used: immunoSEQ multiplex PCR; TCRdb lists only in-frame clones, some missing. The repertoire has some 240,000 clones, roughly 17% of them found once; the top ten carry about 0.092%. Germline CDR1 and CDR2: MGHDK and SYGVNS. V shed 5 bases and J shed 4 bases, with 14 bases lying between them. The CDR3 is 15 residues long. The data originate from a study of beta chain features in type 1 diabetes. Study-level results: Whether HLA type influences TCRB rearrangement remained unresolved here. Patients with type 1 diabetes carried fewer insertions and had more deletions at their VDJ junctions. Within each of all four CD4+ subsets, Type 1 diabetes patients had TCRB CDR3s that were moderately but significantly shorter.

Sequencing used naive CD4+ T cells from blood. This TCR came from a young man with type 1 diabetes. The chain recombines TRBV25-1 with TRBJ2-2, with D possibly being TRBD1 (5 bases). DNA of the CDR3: TGTGCCAGCAGTCTTAGTGACAGAGTCACCGGGGAGCTGTTTTTT. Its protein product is CASSLSDRVTGELFF.